This T cell receptor beta chain derives from a study of shared clonotypes between healthy human individuals. General study findings and limits: Non-shared clonotypes had lower generation probabilities than those shared by all four donors. Blood alone was sampled, and tissue repertoires likely differ.

A single count supports this clone. Its antigen is not known. The CDR3 has 17 amino acids. V gave up 6 bases and J gave up 4 bases, with 24 bases separating them. CDR1 and CDR2 (germline): MDHEN, SYDVKM. Sequenced by immunoSEQ multiplex PCR; TCRdb stores in-frame clones only, minus some. The table has 2,500,000 or so clones, just over 90% seen once. The sample consisted of naive CD4+ T cells sorted from blood. Regarding subset: CD45RA+ positively selected. The chain employs TRBV28 and TRBJ1-1; weak D call: TRBD1 (5 bases). This receptor was taken from a man younger than 35 in good health. CDR3 amino acids: CASSLIRDYYQGTEAFF. Here the CDR3 DNA reads TGTGCCAGCAGCCTGATTCGGGACTACTATCAGGGCACTGAAGCTTTCTTT.